One T cell receptor (beta chain) is described in this entry. The CDR3 is made up of 19 amino acids. V gave up 3 bases and J gave up 0 bases; unmatched junction bases: 13. This entry belongs to a study of blood T cell repertoires in COVID-19. Per the authors' pipeline: Counts of nucleated cells, estimated from reference gene primer amplification, were obtained. The table came from immunoSEQ multiplex PCR; TCRdb's copy has only in-frame clones and leaves some out. V and J calls and clone size come straight from that table; D and trimming were deduced from the DNA. The table has tens of thousands of clones, 85% to 90% seen once.

Sequencing was performed on peripheral blood. V is TRBV5-3 and J is TRBJ2-3; 10 bases agree with TRBD1. TRBV5-3 is assigned to the ORF class and has an uncertain function. The source is a human donor in a cohort sampled during active COVID-19. The CDR3 region is CARSSLGQGVVLSTDTQYF. CDR3 nucleotide sequence: TGTGCCAGAAGCTCACTTGGACAGGGGGTTGTATTGAGCACAGATACGCAGTATTTT.